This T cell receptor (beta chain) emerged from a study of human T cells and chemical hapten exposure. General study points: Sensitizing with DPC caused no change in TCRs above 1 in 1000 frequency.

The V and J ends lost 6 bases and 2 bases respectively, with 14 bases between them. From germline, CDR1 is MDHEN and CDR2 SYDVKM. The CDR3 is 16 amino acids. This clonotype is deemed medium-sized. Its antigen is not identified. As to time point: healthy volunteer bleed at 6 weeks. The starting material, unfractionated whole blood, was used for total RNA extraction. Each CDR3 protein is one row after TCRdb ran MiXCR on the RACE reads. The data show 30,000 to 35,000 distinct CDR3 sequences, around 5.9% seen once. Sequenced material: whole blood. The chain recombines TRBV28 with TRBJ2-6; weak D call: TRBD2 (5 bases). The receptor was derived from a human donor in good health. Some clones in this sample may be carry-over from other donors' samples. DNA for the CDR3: TGTGCCAGCAGCGGCCAGGAGGTAGCTGGGGCCAACGTCCTGACTTTC. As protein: CASSGQEVAGANVLTF.